Reported below is one T cell receptor (beta chain). This sample was included in a study of blood T cell repertoires in COVID-19. In the study overall: Acute-phase and convalescent COVID-19 samples originated in the United States, Italy and Spain. Nucleic acid was either cDNA or gDNA, and it came from T cells, B-cell-depleted T cells, or PBMCs.

Trimming removed 0 bases from V and 7 bases from J, with 25 bases in between. CDR1 and CDR2 (germline): MGHRA, YSYEKL. This CDR3 spans 19 amino acids. How the authors handled the data: Amplification of reference gene primers provided the estimated nucleated cell counts. Some clones are missing from TCRdb's copy, which holds only in-frame ones; the method was immunoSEQ multiplex PCR. The DNA gave D and trimming, while V, J and clone size come from that table. The table has around 200,000 clones, 80% to 90% seen once. Sequencing input: peripheral blood. The sequence was collected from a woman older than 75 with active or convalescent COVID-19. The V call is TRBV4-1, the J call TRBJ2-4, with D perhaps matching TRBD2 (6 bases). CDR3 nucleotides: TGCGCCAGCAGCCAAGATCCCGATTTTGGAGGGGCTTTGGTGAACATTCAGTACTTC. This sequence encodes CASSQDPDFGGALVNIQYF.